This T cell receptor beta chain was found in a study of CXCR3-negative and CXCR3-positive naive CD8 T cells. Study conclusions and caveats: CXCR3-positive naive cells had TRB CDR3s that were more hydrophobic than CXCR3-negative naive cells had. With respect to TRBV-TRBJ usage, naive CXCR3-negative and CXCR3-positive cells were similar; memory differed. The study inferred TCR strength from TRB CDR3 properties and found comparable surface CD5 between naive subsets.

The CDR3 is 12 amino acids. CDR1 and CDR2 from the germline V gene are DFQATT and SNEGSKA (reference sequence). A remark on this clonotype: Its target is not known.

With some 310,000 cells each, the CD8+ T cell subsets were individually sorted in triplicate. Libraries of TRB cDNA were made by 5' RACE and carried UMIs. TCRdb reworked the 5' RACE reads into one entry per CDR3 protein, no DNA. This sample contains about 98,000 distinct CDR3 sequences. Sequencing input: naive CXCR3+ CD8+ T cells from blood. Subset defined: CD45RO-CCR7+CD27+CD95- naive CD8+ T cells expressing CXCR3 (TNR3+). The receptor's source is a human donor in good health. Some clones in this sample may be carry-over from other donors' samples. The rearrangement joins TRBV20-1 to TRBJ2-7. CDR3 sequence reads: CRTSGDSYEQYF.